The source of this T cell receptor beta chain is a study of CD8 T cells in ankylosing spondylitis. Construction of TCR beta libraries was performed using quantitative 5'-RACE with molecular barcodes. TCRdb re-analysed the 5' RACE reads in MiXCR, keeping a single row per CDR3 protein. The top ten hold approximately 0.5% of the sample, which has about 800,000 distinct CDR3 sequences, approximately 10% seen once. Deletions cut 0 bases from V and 5 bases from J, with 5 bases between. The CDR3 spans 12 residues. CDR1 is SGDLS, CDR2 YYNGEE, per germline. Study-wide results and caveats: Matched ankylosing spondylitis synovial fluid reportedly contained a significantly enriched population of disease-linked clones. Existing reports had already noted some motif variants in reactive arthritis synovial fluid and blood. What seemed typical of ankylosing spondylitis blood was a TCR beta motif built from fewer than ten highly homologous variants. Clones linked to disease, bearing a CD8+ phenotype, were relatively rare in peripheral blood.

As concerns this clonotype: Antigen: not known.

This receptor was identified in a male donor with ankylosing spondylitis. The sequenced material came from blood, either unsorted or a sorted T cell fraction (not recorded which). This rearrangement joins TRBV9 to TRBJ2-5, with no clear D. CDR3 nucleotide sequence: TGTGCCAGCAGCGTAGATGAGGAGACCCAGTACTTC. This codes for CASSVDEETQYF. Using reference TRBV9 and TRBJ2-5 for the parts outside the CDR3, the full variable domain is DSGVTQTPKHLITATGQRVTLRCSPRSGDLSVYWYQQSLDQGLQFLIQYYNGEERAKGNILERFSAQQFPDLHSELNLSSLELGDSALYFCASSVDEETQYFGPGTRLLVL.